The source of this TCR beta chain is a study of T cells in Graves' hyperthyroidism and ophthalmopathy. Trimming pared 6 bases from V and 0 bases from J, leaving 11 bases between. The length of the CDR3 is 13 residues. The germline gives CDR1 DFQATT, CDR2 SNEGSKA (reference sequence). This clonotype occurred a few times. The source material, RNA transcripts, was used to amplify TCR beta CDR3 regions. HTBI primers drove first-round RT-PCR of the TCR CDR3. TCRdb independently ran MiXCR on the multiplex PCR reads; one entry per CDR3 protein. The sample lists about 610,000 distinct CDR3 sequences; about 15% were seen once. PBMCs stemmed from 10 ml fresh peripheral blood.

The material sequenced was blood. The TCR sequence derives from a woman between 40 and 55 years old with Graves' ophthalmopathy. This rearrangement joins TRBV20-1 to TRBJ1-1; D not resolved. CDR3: CSAVSVMNTEAFF. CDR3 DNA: TGCAGTGCCGTGAGCGTCATGAACACTGAAGCTTTCTTT.